The next 32 T cell receptor beta chains were all read from a single sample in a study of cytomegalovirus exposure and HLA in healthy donors. Repertoires were generated with immunoSEQ multiplex PCR, while TCRdb's copy carries only in-frame clones and drops some. The table shows tens of thousands of clones, with approximately 91% occurring only once. Material: PBMCs. All receptors come from a man aged 25-40 years in good health and CMV-seronegative.

Written as DNA, the CDR3 is TGTGCCAGCAGTGACGACAGGGGGGGGGCCGGGAAGACCCAGTACTTC. This sequence encodes CASSDDRGGAGKTQYF. V usage is TRBV28 and J usage is TRBJ2-5, with 9 bases matching TRBD1. The germline V gene has CDR1 MDHEN and CDR2 SYDVKM. V trimming: 5 bases; J trimming: 6 bases; junction bases outside the gene matches: 13. The CDR3 extends over 16 amino acids.

V is TRBV5-1 and J is TRBJ2-1; 10 bases line up with TRBD2. CDR3 length: 16 amino acids. Germline V lookup: CDR1 SGHRS, CDR2 YFSETQ. J gave up 2 bases and V 7 bases, and 9 bases lay outside the gene matches. The CDR3 region is CASGPTSGEPYNEQFF. The CDR3 nucleotides read TGCGCCAGCGGGCCTACTAGCGGGGAACCCTACAATGAGCAGTTCTTC.

The CDR3 nucleotides read TGTGCCAGCAGTTCTCGGCCTCTAGCGGGGGGCCGAAACAATGAGCAGTTCTTC. Its translation is CASSSRPLAGGRNNEQFF. V is TRBV28 and J is TRBJ2-1; 11 bases agree with TRBD2. Germline V gene lookup returns CDR1 MDHEN and CDR2 SYDVKM. The trim removed 4 bases at V and 5 bases at J, leaving 13 bases unmatched. The CDR3 has 18 residues. The variable domain in full, completed from reference TRBV28 and TRBJ2-1, reads DVKVTQSSRYLVKRTGEKVFLECVQDMDHENMFWYRQDPGLGLRLIYFSYDVKMKEKGDIPEGYSVSREKKERFSLILESASTNQTSMYLCASSSRPLAGGRNNEQFFGPGTRLTVL.

The gene calls are TRBV11-2 and TRBJ2-1; tentatively, D is TRBD2 (6 bases). This CDR3 spans 12 amino acids. Trimming stripped 7 bases from V and 7 bases from J, with 11 bases between. Germline V lookup: CDR1 SGHAT, CDR2 FQNNGV. The DNA of the CDR3 is TGTGCCAGCATAGGCGCGGGGAATGAGCAGTTCTTC. It encodes CASIGAGNEQFF.

The chain has TRBV2 and TRBJ2-2; 8 bases are a match to TRBD1. V gave up 4 bases and J gave up 3 bases; unmatched junction bases: 4. Per the germline V gene, CDR1 is SNHLY and CDR2 is FYNNEI. This CDR3 comprises 15 residues. The CDR3, as DNA: TGTGCCAGCAGTGGAAGGGGACAGGACACCGGGGAGCTGTTTTTT. The encoded protein is CASSGRGQDTGELFF.

The J gene is TRBJ2-7, the V gene TRBV2; TRBD1 agrees at 10 bases. Germline assignment: CDR1 SNHLY and CDR2 FYNNEI. The CDR3 runs 16 residues. After removal of 8 bases from V and 1 base from J, the junction contained 11 bases not matched to a gene. CDR3 loop: CASLGGQGFSSYEQYF. Here the CDR3 DNA reads TGTGCCAGCCTGGGGGGACAGGGGTTTTCGTCCTACGAGCAGTACTTC.

The CDR3 DNA follows: TGTGCCAGTAGTACGGGGGTGGGGGAGACCCAGTACTTC. It codes for CASSTGVGETQYF. The chain is built from TRBV19 and TRBJ2-5, with D possibly matching TRBD2 (6 bases). Germline V gene data show CDR1 as LNHDA and CDR2 as SQIVND (reference sequence). The V end lost 4 bases, the J end lost 5 bases, and 11 bases lay between the germline ends. This CDR3 contains 13 residues.

The CDR3 reads CASSSQTGAPETQYF. The CDR3 coding sequence is TGCGCCAGCAGCTCGCAAACAGGGGCCCCGGAGACCCAGTACTTC. The V and J genes are TRBV5-1 and TRBJ2-5; 7 bases map to TRBD1. Germline CDR1 SGHRS, CDR2 YFSETQ. The CDR3 extends over 15 amino acids. J lost 5 bases, V lost 3 bases, and 10 bases had no gene match.

This clone was detected only a few times. This chain links TRBV30 with TRBJ2-7, with a tentative D call TRBD1 (5 bases). V was cut by 1 base and J by 7 bases, with 17 bases left in between. This CDR3 has 14 residues. Germline V CDR1 and CDR2: GTSNPN, SVGIG (reference sequence). CDR3 loop: CAWSGRPTATEQYF. The CDR3 DNA reads TGTGCCTGGAGTGGACGACCGACAGCGACGGAGCAGTACTTC.

The CDR3 DNA sequence: TGTGCCAGCAAAGAACTAGCTAGCACAGATACGCAGTATTTT. This sequence encodes CASKELASTDTQYF. The chain recombines TRBV6-1 with TRBJ2-3; D is possibly TRBD2 (6 bases). V was cut by 7 bases and J by 0 bases, with 11 bases left in between. The germline CDR1 and CDR2 sequences are MNHNS and SASEGT. The CDR3 extends over 14 amino acids.

This rearrangement joins TRBV10-3 to TRBJ1-2, with 7 bases fitting TRBD1. J was trimmed by 1 base and V by 0 bases; bases with no gene match: 5. CDR3 length: 16 amino acids. The germline V gene has CDR1 ENHRY and CDR2 SYGVKD. The chain's CDR3 is CAISESIGDSNYGYTF. The CDR3 DNA reads TGTGCCATCAGTGAGTCCATAGGGGACAGTAACTATGGCTACACCTTC.

The chain is built from TRBV27 and TRBJ1-5, with TRBD1 matching 7 bases. There are 15 residues in the CDR3. Germline-derived CDR1 and CDR2 are MNHEY and SMNVEV (reference sequence). V lost 8 bases and J lost 4; bases outside the gene matches: 11. Here the CDR3 reads CASGTMTGLNQPQHF. CDR3 DNA: TGTGCCAGCGGAACCATGACAGGGTTGAATCAGCCCCAGCATTTT.

This sequence joins TRBV4-1 and TRBJ2-7, with 7 nucleotides matching TRBD1. After removal of 1 base from V and 3 bases from J, the junction contained 6 bases not matched to a gene. The germline V gene encodes CDR1 MGHRA and CDR2 YSYEKL. This CDR3 is 15 amino acids long. The CDR3 DNA sequence: TGCGCCAGCAGCCAAGTTTTGGACAGGAACTACGAGCAGTACTTC. Translating it yields CASSQVLDRNYEQYF.

V gene TRBV27 combines with J gene TRBJ2-1; no clear D gene. The V and J ends lost 5 bases and 8 bases respectively, with 7 bases between them. CDR1 and CDR2 from the germline V gene are MNHEY and SMNVEV (reference sequence). CDR3 length: 11 amino acids. The CDR3 nucleotides read TGTGCCAGCAGTCTAGACGATGAGCAGTTCTTC. It yields the protein CASSLDDEQFF.

V usage is TRBV7-2 and J usage is TRBJ1-1; D gene uncertain. The CDR3 runs 13 residues. V lost 1 base, J lost 2 bases, and 5 bases lay in between. Germline CDR1 SGHTA, CDR2 FQGNSA. The CDR3 is CASSLDRNTEAFF. Written as DNA, the CDR3 is TGTGCCAGCAGCTTAGATAGAAACACTGAAGCTTTCTTT. Filled out from reference TRBV7-2 and TRBJ1-1, the complete variable domain reads GAGVSQSPSNKVTEKGKDVELRCDPISGHTALYWYRQSLGQGLEFLIYFQGNSAPDKSGLPSDRFSAERTGGSVSTLTIQRTQQEDSAVYLCASSLDRNTEAFFGQGTRLTVV.

This clone has a single count. This chain uses TRBV19 with TRBJ2-1; 10 nucleotides agree with TRBD1. The ends lost 1 base at V and 6 bases at J; junction bases unmatched: 6. The germline V gene has CDR1 LNHDA and CDR2 SQIVND (reference sequence). The CDR3 extends over 16 amino acids. CDR3 bases: TGTGCCAGTAGTATAGGCGGGGACAGGGGCCGCAATGAGCAGTTCTTC. Protein product: CASSIGGDRGRNEQFF.

This clone was seen once. This rearrangement joins TRBV5-6 to TRBJ2-6; 8 nucleotides agree with TRBD2. This CDR3 is built from 17 residues. With V trimmed by 3 bases and J by 0 bases, 5 bases remained unmatched. Germline CDR1 SGHDT, CDR2 YYEEEE. CDR3 amino acids: CASSWGTRASGANVLTF. The CDR3 nucleotides are TGTGCCAGCAGCTGGGGGACTAGAGCCTCTGGGGCCAACGTCCTGACTTTC.

The chain couples TRBV6-5 to TRBJ2-5; tentative D call: TRBD1 (5 bases). CDR1 MNHEY and CDR2 SVGAGI come from the germline V gene. The CDR3 is 16 amino acids. Deletions cut 0 bases from V and 2 bases from J, with 13 bases between. The CDR3 bases are TGTGCCAGCAGTTACTCTATGGACACGGCGCAAGAGACCCAGTACTTC. As protein: CASSYSMDTAQETQYF.

This chain connects TRBV28 to TRBJ1-1, with D unclear. In germline, CDR1 is MDHEN, CDR2 SYDVKM. Trimming pared 6 bases from V and 1 base from J, leaving 9 bases between. The CDR3 length is 13 residues. The DNA for the CDR3 is TGTGCCAGCAGCATCCCAGGGAACACTGAAGCTTTCTTT. Translating gives CASSIPGNTEAFF.

CDR3 sequence: CASSIGQMYTEAFF. In nucleotides, the CDR3 is TGTGCCAGTAGTATAGGGCAGATGTACACTGAAGCTTTCTTT. V gene TRBV19 combines with J gene TRBJ1-1; D not certain. Between the trimmed V and J ends, which lost 1 base and 3 bases, there was a span of 9 bases. This CDR3 comprises 14 residues. CDR1 is LNHDA and CDR2 is SQIVND in the germline V gene (reference sequence). The full variable domain, rest sourced from reference TRBV19 and TRBJ1-1, is DGGITQSPKYLFRKEGQNVTLSCEQNLNHDAMYWYRQDPGQGLRLIYYSQIVNDFQKGDIAEGYSVSREKKESFPLTVTSAQKNPTAFYLCASSIGQMYTEAFFGQGTRLTVV.

The CDR3 loop is CASSFTGQPLQETQYF. The DNA for the CDR3 is TGTGCCAGCAGTTTTACGGGACAGCCTCTTCAAGAGACCCAGTACTTC. The V call is TRBV28, the J call TRBJ2-5, with 7 bases that match TRBD1. Trimming at V came to 3 bases and at J to 2 bases, leaving 9 bases not matched to a gene. There are 16 residues in the CDR3. From germline, CDR1 is MDHEN and CDR2 SYDVKM.

The V call is TRBV5-1, the J call TRBJ1-2, with TRBD1 matching over 9 bases. CDR1 and CDR2 from the germline V gene are SGHRS and YFSETQ. J was trimmed by 3 bases and V by 4 bases; bases with no gene match: 10. The CDR3 contains 16 residues. The CDR3 protein is CASSRTGTGIHYGYTF. Written as DNA, the CDR3 is TGCGCCAGCAGCCGAACCGGGACAGGGATCCACTATGGCTACACCTTC.

J is TRBJ1-2 and V is TRBV5-1; TRBD1 agrees at 10 bases. Trimming cost V 3 bases and J 7 bases; bases outside gene matches: 6. Germline assignment: CDR1 SGHRS and CDR2 YFSETQ. CDR3 length: 14 residues. DNA of the CDR3: TGCGCCAGCAGCTGGACAGGGGGTTTATCTGGCTACACCTTC. It encodes CASSWTGGLSGYTF.

V usage is TRBV28 and J usage is TRBJ1-3; D not certain. The V end was cut by 5 bases, the J end by 0 bases, with 8 bases between. The germline gives CDR1 MDHEN, CDR2 SYDVKM. The CDR3 runs 14 residues. In DNA, the CDR3 is TGTGCCAGCAGTGACCGGGACTCTGGAAACACCATATATTTT. Encoded protein: CASSDRDSGNTIYF.

The CDR3 nucleotides are TGTGCCAGCAGTGTACAGGGGACCTCTGGAAACACCATATATTTT. Amino acid sequence: CASSVQGTSGNTIYF. The gene calls are TRBV2 and TRBJ1-3, with 7 bases identical to TRBD1. With 4 bases clipped from V and 0 bases from J, the junction kept 3 bases outside the gene matches. This CDR3 is built from 15 residues. Germline CDR1 reads SNHLY; CDR2 reads FYNNEI.

The chain has TRBV4-1 and TRBJ2-1; D uncertain. The CDR3 spans 16 residues. Germline-derived CDR1 and CDR2 are MGHRA and YSYEKL. Trimming pared 5 bases from V and 0 bases from J, leaving 14 bases between. CDR3: CASSSVDESSYNEQFF. In DNA form, the CDR3 reads TGCGCCAGCAGCAGTGTCGATGAGAGCTCCTACAATGAGCAGTTCTTC.

On this clone: This CDR3 is also generated by other DNA sequences in the sample. The chain has TRBV5-1 and TRBJ2-6; D gene unclear. V was trimmed by 4 bases and J by 2 bases, leaving 13 bases between them. The CDR3 runs 16 residues. Looked up from germline, CDR1 is SGHRS and CDR2 is YFSETQ. CDR3 nucleotides: TGCGCCAGCAGCCTGGCCGGAGCACCTGGGGCCAACGTCCTGACTTTC. Encoded protein: CASSLAGAPGANVLTF.

The chain's CDR3 is CASSYRLAGGYNEQFF. The CDR3 DNA reads TGCGCCAGCAGTTATCGACTAGCGGGAGGGTACAATGAGCAGTTCTTC. The chain joins TRBV5-1 to TRBJ2-1; 14 positions match TRBD2. The CDR3 contains 16 residues. With 5 bases clipped from V and 4 bases from J, the junction kept 5 bases outside the gene matches. CDR1 and CDR2 from the germline V gene are SGHRS and YFSETQ.

The gene calls are TRBV28 and TRBJ1-5; D is unclear. Trimming took 6 bases from V and 0 from J, leaving 6 bases between them. Germline V lookup: CDR1 MDHEN, CDR2 SYDVKM. The CDR3 length is 13 residues. The CDR3 DNA reads TGTGCCAGCAGGCTATTTAGCAATCAGCCCCAGCATTTT. Residues: CASRLFSNQPQHF.

The chain carries TRBV6-1 and TRBJ2-1; D is undetermined. Germline V gene data show CDR1 as MNHNS and CDR2 as SASEGT. This CDR3 is built from 14 residues. Trimming stripped 5 bases from V and 5 bases from J, with 13 bases between. The CDR3 DNA follows: TGTGCCAGCAGTATCGATTTGGGCAACAATGAGCAGTTCTTC. Amino acids: CASSIDLGNNEQFF.

This chain joins TRBV2 and TRBJ1-6; 7 nucleotides agree with TRBD1. V lost 7 bases to trimming and J lost 10 bases; unmatched junction nucleotides: 16. This CDR3 is 16 amino acids long. From germline, CDR1 is SNHLY and CDR2 FYNNEI. CDR3 loop: CASIQRRQGTGSPLHF. The CDR3 nucleotides are TGTGCCAGCATCCAAAGGAGACAGGGAACCGGATCACCCCTCCACTTT.

Details on this clone: Distinct nucleotide sequences in the sample also encode this CDR3. The J gene is TRBJ2-7, the V gene TRBV5-6, with D maybe TRBD1 (6 bases). V lost 4 bases and J 1 base, leaving 15 bases between the germline ends. CDR1 is SGHDT and CDR2 is YYEEEE in the germline V gene. This CDR3 is 15 amino acids long. CDR3 in amino acids: CASSPRQAMSYEQYF. In DNA form, the CDR3 reads TGTGCCAGCAGCCCGAGACAGGCTATGTCCTACGAGCAGTACTTC.